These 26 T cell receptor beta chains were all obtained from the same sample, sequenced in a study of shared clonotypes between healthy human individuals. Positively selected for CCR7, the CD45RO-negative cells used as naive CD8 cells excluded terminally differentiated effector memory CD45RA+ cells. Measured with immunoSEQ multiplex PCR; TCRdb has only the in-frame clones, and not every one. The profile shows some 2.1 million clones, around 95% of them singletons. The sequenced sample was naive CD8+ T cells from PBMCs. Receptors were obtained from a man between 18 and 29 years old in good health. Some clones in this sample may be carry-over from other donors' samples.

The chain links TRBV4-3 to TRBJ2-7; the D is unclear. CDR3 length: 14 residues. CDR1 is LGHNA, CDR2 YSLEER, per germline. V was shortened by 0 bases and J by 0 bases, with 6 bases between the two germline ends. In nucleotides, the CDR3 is TGCGCCAGCAGCCAAGACGCGTTCTCCTACGAGCAGTACTTC. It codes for CASSQDAFSYEQYF.

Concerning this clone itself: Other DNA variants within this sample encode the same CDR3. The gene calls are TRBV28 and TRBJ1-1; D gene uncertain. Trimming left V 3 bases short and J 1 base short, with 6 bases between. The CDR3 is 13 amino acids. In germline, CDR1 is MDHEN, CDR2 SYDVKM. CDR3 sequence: CASSFPGNTEAFF. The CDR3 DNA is TGTGCCAGCAGTTTTCCCGGGAACACTGAAGCTTTCTTT.

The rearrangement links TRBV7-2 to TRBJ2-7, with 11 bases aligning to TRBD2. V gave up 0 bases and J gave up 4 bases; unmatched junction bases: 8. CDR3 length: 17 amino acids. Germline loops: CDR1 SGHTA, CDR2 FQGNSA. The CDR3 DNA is TGTGCCAGCAGCTTAGCGAGACTAGCGGGACGGTCATACGAGCAGTACTTC. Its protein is CASSLARLAGRSYEQYF.

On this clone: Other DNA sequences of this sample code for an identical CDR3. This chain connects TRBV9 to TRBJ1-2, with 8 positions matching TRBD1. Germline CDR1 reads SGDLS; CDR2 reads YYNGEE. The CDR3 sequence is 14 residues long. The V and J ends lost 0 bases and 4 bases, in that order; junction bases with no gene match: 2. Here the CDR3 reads CASSVGDRPYGYTF. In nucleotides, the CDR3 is TGTGCCAGCAGCGTAGGGGACAGGCCCTATGGCTACACCTTC.

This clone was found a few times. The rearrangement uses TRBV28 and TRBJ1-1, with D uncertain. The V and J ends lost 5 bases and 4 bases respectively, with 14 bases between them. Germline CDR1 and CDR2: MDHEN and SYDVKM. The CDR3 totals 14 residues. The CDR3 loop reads CASSLKRWGTEAFF. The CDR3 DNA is TGTGCCAGCAGTCTCAAAAGGTGGGGCACTGAAGCTTTCTTT.

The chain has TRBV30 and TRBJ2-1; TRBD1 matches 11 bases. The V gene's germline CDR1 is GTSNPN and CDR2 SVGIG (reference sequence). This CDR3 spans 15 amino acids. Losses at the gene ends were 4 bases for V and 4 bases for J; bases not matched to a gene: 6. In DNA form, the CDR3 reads TGTGCCTGGACTACCGGGACAGGGGGTTACAATGAGCAGTTCTTC. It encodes CAWTTGTGGYNEQFF.

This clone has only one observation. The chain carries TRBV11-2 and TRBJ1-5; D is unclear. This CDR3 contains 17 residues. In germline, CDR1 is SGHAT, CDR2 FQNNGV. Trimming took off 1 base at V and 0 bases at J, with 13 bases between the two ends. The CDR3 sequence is CASSLGGHLTSNQPQHF. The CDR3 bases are TGTGCCAGCAGCTTAGGGGGTCACCTGACTAGCAATCAGCCCCAGCATTTT.

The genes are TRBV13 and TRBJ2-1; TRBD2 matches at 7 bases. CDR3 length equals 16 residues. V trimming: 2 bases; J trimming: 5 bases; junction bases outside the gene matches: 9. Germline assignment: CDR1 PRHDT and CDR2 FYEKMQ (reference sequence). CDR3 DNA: TGTGCCAGCAGCTTACACTGGGAGGGCCGGCACAATGAGCAGTTCTTC. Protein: CASSLHWEGRHNEQFF.

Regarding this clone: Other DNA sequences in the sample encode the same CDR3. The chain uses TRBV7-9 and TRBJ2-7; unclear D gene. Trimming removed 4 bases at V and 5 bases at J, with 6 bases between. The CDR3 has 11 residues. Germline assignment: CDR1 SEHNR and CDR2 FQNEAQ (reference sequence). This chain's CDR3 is CASSYKDEQYF. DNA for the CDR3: TGTGCCAGCAGCTATAAGGACGAGCAGTACTTC.

CDR3 loop: CASSLGWNLAPKGQFF. The CDR3 DNA reads as TGTGCCAGCAGCTTAGGGTGGAATCTAGCGCCGAAGGGGCAGTTCTTC. The chain uses TRBV7-8 and TRBJ2-1; a weak D match, TRBD2 (6 bases). V was trimmed by 1 base and J by 12 bases, leaving 22 bases between them. This CDR3 contains 16 residues. In germline, CDR1 is SGHVS, CDR2 FQNEAQ.

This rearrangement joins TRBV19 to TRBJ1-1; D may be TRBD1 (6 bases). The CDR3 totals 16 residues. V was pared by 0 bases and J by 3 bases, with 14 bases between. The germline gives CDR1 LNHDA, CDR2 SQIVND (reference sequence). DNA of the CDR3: TGTGCCAGTAGTATAGACTCGACAGGTGGGGACACTGAAGCTTTCTTT. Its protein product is CASSIDSTGGDTEAFF.

The CDR3 coding sequence is TGTGCCAGCAGCCAAGGCGAGGGGGGCCGCTACGAGCAGTACTTC. Protein product: CASSQGEGGRYEQYF. The chain recombines TRBV4-2 with TRBJ2-7, with D tentatively TRBD1 or TRBD2 (6 bases each). Trimming took off 1 base at V and 3 bases at J, with 13 bases between the two ends. CDR3 size: 15 residues. The germline V gene encodes CDR1 LGHNA and CDR2 YNFKEQ.

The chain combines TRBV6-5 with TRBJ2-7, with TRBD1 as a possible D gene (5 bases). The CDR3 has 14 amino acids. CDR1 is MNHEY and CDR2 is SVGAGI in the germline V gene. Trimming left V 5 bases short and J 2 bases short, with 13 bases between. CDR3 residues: CASSPMLGAYEQYF. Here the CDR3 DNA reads TGTGCCAGCAGTCCAATGCTAGGGGCCTACGAGCAGTACTTC.

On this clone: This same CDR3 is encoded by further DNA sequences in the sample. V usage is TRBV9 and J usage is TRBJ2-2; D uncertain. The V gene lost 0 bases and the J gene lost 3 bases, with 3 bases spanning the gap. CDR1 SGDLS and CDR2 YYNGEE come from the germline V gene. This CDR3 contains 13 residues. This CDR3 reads CASSVGDTGELFF. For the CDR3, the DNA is TGTGCCAGCAGCGTAGGCGACACCGGGGAGCTGTTTTTT.

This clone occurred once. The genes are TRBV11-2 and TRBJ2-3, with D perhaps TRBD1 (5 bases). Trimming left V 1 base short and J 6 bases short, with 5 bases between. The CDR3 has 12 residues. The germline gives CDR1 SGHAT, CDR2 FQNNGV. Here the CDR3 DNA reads TGTGCCAGCAGCTTAGCAGGGGATACGCAGTATTTT. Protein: CASSLAGDTQYF. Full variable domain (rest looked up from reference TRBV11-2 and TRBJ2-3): EAGVAQSPRYKIIEKRQSVAFWCNPISGHATLYWYQQILGQGPKLLIQFQNNGVVDDSQLPKDRFSAERLKGVDSTLKIQPAKLEDSAVYLCASSLAGDTQYFGPGTRLTVL.

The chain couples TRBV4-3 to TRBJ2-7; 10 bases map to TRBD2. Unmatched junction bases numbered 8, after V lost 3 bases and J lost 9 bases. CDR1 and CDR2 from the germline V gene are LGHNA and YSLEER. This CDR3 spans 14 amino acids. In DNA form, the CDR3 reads TGCGCCAGCAGCCAGACAGCGGGGGGGATCGGGCAGTACTTC. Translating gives CASSQTAGGIGQYF.

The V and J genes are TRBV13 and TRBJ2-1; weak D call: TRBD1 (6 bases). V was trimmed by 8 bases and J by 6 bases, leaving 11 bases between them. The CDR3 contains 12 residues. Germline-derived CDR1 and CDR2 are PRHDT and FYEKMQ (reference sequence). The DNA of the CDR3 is TGTGCCAGCCGCCAGGGGTCCAATGAGCAGTTCTTC. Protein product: CASRQGSNEQFF.

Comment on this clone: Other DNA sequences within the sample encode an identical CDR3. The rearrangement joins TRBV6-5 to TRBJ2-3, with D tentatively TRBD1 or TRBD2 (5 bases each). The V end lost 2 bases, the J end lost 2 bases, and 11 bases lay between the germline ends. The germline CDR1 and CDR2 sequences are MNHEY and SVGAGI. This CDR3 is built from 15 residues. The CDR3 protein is CASSYGGSFTDTQYF. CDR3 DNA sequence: TGTGCCAGCAGTTACGGGGGTTCGTTCACAGATACGCAGTATTTT.

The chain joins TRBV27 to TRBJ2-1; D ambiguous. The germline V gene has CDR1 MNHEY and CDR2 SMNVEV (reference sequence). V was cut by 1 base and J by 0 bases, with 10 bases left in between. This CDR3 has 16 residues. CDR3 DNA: TGTGCCAGCAGTTTATACGGCTTGAGCTCCTACAATGAGCAGTTCTTC. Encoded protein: CASSLYGLSSYNEQFF.

CDR3 nucleotide sequence: TGTGCCGGGAGTGGGGGCAGGGTGGACTTTGCTGGGGCCAACGTCCTGACTTTC. Its translation is CAGSGGRVDFAGANVLTF. This chain links TRBV6-1 with TRBJ2-6, with a tentative D call TRBD1 (6 bases). CDR3 length: 18 amino acids. The V gene lost 11 bases and the J gene lost 2 bases, with 25 bases spanning the gap. CDR1 is MNHNS and CDR2 is SASEGT in the germline V gene.

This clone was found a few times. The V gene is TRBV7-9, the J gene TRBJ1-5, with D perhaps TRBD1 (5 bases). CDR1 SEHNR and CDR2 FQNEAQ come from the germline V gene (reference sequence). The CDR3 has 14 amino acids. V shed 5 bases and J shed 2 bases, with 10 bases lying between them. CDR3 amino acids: CASSRGGGNQPQHF. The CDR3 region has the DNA TGTGCCAGCAGCCGCGGGGGGGGCAATCAGCCCCAGCATTTT.

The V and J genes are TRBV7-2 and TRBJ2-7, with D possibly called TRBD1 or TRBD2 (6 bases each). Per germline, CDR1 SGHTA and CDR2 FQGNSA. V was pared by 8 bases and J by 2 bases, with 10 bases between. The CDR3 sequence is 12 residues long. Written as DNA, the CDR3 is TGTGCCAGCCGGAGGGGGGCCTACGAGCAGTACTTC. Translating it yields CASRRGAYEQYF.

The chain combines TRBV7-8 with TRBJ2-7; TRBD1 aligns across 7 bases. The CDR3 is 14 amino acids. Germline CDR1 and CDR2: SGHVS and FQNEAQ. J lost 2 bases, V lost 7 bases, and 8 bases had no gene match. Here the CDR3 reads CASTYRDSTYEQYF. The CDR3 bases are TGTGCCAGCACCTATCGGGACAGCACCTACGAGCAGTACTTC.

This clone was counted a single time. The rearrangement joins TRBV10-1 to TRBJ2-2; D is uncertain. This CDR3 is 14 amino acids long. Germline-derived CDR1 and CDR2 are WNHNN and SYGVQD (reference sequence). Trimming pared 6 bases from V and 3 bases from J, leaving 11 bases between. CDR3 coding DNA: TGCGCCAGCAGGGACCTAAGTGACACCGGGGAGCTGTTTTTT. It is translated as CASRDLSDTGELFF.

In DNA, the CDR3 is TGTGCCAGCAGCTTAAGACACGGTGGAAACACCATATATTTT. Translated, it gives CASSLRHGGNTIYF. The chain links TRBV7-3 to TRBJ1-3; no reliable D call. The CDR3 has 14 amino acids. From germline, CDR1 is SGHTA and CDR2 FQGTGA. V gave up 1 base and J gave up 3 bases, with 7 bases separating them.

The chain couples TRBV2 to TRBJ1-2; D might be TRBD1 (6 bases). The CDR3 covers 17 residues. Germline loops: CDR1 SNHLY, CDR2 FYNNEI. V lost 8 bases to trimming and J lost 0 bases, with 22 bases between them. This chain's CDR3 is CASGRLSRDTTNYGYTF. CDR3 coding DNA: TGTGCCAGCGGCCGCCTCTCGAGGGACACCACTAACTATGGCTACACCTTC.